A single sample gave rise to the 8 T cell receptor beta chains below, sequenced in a study of CD8 T cells in ankylosing spondylitis (dated by TCRdb to 2017 to 2019). To prepare the library, 5' RACE was applied. Sequencer: Illumina HiSeq 2500. The public reads were run again by TCRdb, first through fastp at Q25 and then through MiXCR, and only productive beta chains were kept. Each CDR3 protein appears once, grouped with its most common genes and DNA. In this sample the table shows roughly 490,000 distinct CDR3 sequences, about 5.7% of which occur a single time. The ten biggest clones cover roughly 3.5% of the sample. What the authors observed across the whole study: A TCR beta motif made up of under ten highly homologous amino acid variants appeared to be characteristic of blood from ankylosing spondylitis patients.

Antigens of these TCRs are unknown. The sample was blood, either unsorted or a sorted T cell fraction (not recorded which). The receptors here all came from a male donor with ankylosing spondylitis.

The genes are TRBV7-9 and TRBJ2-3; TRBD2 agrees at 9 bases. The CDR3 totals 17 residues. The trim removed 5 bases at V and 2 bases at J, leaving 11 bases unmatched. Germline CDR1 is SEHNR and CDR2 is FQNEAQ (reference sequence). CDR3: CASSRGVGLAHTDTQYF. CDR3 DNA: TGTGCCAGCAGCCGGGGGGTCGGACTAGCGCACACAGATACGCAGTATTTT.

This clonotype was picked up a small number of times. V and J are TRBV6-1 and TRBJ1-5; D is undetermined. This CDR3 is 15 amino acids long. Germline V CDR1 and CDR2: MNHNS, SASEGT. Trimming cost V 7 bases and J 3 bases, with 16 bases left between them. The CDR3 loop reads CASKRVGPINQPQHF. Here the CDR3 DNA reads TGTGCCAGCAAGAGGGTCGGACCGATCAATCAGCCCCAGCATTTT.

This clonotype was counted many times. The rearrangement uses TRBV20-1 and TRBJ1-2, with D hard to call. Germline assignment: CDR1 DFQATT and CDR2 SNEGSKA (reference sequence). The germline V and J ends were trimmed by 5 bases and 4 bases, with 8 bases remaining between them. CDR3 length equals 11 residues. Here the CDR3 reads CSARPTYGYTF. The CDR3, as DNA: TGCAGTGCTCGACCTACCTATGGCTACACCTTC.

This clonotype was seen at least ten times. The chain is built from TRBV4-3 and TRBJ2-1; 10 nucleotides match TRBD1. This CDR3 is built from 15 residues. Unmatched junction bases numbered 4, after V lost 1 base and J lost 7 bases. Germline V CDR1 and CDR2: LGHNA, YSLEER. CDR3 protein: CASSQGQGALNEQFF. The CDR3 region has the DNA TGCGCCAGCAGCCAAGGACAGGGGGCGCTTAATGAGCAGTTCTTC.

This clonotype has at least ten counts. This chain connects TRBV7-9 to TRBJ1-6, with 8 bases fitting TRBD1. The CDR3 spans 16 residues. V was pared by 5 bases and J by 7 bases, with 10 bases of the junction left unmatched. Germline CDR1 reads SEHNR; CDR2 reads FQNEAQ (reference sequence). The CDR3 DNA reads as TGTGCCAGCAGCGGACCGCGGACAGGGCCCAATTCACCCCTCCACTTT. Its protein product is CASSGPRTGPNSPLHF.

This clonotype has only a few counts. The chain combines TRBV20-1 with TRBJ2-2, with a tentative D call TRBD2 (6 bases). In germline, CDR1 is DFQATT, CDR2 SNEGSKA (reference sequence). V was cut by 5 bases and J by 2 bases, with 12 bases left in between. This CDR3 has 14 residues. CDR3: CSALTGANTGELFF. Written as DNA, the CDR3 is TGCAGTGCTCTTACGGGAGCCAACACCGGGGAGCTGTTTTTT.

This clonotype occurred many times. The chain has TRBV10-2 and TRBJ2-5, with 10 bases matching TRBD2. V lost 8 bases to trimming and J lost 4 bases; unmatched junction nucleotides: 10. Germline V CDR1 and CDR2: WSHSY, SAAADI. The CDR3 loop spans 15 amino acids. The CDR3 nucleotides are TGCGCCAGCGCATCCCCCAGCGGGGGGGGAGAGACCCAGTACTTC. It is translated as CASASPSGGGETQYF.

The sample holds many counts of this clonotype. This sequence joins TRBV20-1 and TRBJ2-1, with D possibly called TRBD1 or TRBD2 (5 bases each). The CDR3 runs 15 residues. Trimming shortened V by 5 bases and J by 1 base, and 15 bases separated the two germline ends. Germline V CDR1 and CDR2: DFQATT, SNEGSKA (reference sequence). The CDR3 coding sequence is TGCAGTGCTCCGGGACCCCTCATTTCCTACAATGAGCAGTTCTTC. Protein product: CSAPGPLISYNEQFF.